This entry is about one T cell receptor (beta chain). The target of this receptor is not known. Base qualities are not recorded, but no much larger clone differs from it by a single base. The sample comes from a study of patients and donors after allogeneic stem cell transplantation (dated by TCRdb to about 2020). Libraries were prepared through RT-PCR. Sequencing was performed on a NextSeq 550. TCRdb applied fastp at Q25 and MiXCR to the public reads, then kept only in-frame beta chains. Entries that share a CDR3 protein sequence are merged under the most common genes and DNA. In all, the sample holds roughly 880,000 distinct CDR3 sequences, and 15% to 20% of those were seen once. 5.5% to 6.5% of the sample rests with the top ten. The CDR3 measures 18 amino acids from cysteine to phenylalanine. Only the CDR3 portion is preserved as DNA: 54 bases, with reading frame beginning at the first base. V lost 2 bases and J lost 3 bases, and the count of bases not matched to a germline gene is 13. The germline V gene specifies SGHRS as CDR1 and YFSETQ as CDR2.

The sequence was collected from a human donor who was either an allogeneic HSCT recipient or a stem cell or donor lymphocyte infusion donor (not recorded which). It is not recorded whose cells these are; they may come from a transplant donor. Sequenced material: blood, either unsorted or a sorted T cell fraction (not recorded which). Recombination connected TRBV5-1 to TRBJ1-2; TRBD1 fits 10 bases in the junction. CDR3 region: CASSFVRTGGRLDYGYTF. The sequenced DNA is TGCGCCAGCAGCTTCGTCCGGACAGGGGGGAGATTGGACTATGGCTACACCTTC.